This TCR beta chain was sequenced during a study of cytomegalovirus exposure and HLA in healthy donors (dated by TCRdb to 2015 to 2018). For the wider study: According to an earlier analysis of 587 of the donors, about 190 million T cells yielded over 100 million unique TCR beta sequences and approximately 280 Gb of sequence data. About 320 gigabases of sequencing data and tens of millions of unique TCR sequences were included in an early release covering over 600 HLA-typed donors. Among the roughly 400 genotyped donors, around 81% belonged to the genetic ancestry cluster associated with self-reported Caucasian donors. The study aimed to test whether cataloging public T cell receptors could reveal signatures of past pathogen exposure. The study used immunosequencing to profile the T cell repertoires of approximately 650 subjects and linked those repertoires to cytomegalovirus serostatus. In addition to the first cohort of around 670 subjects, a separate validation cohort of over 90 different subjects was used. To predict cytomegalovirus infection status, the study combined high-throughput TCR immunosequencing, statistical association of individual TCRs with disease status, and machine learning. In a later analysis, previously published TCR beta repertoires from more than 500 donors were re-analyzed and high-resolution HLA genotyping was added so that TCR occurrence patterns could be studied. In the later analysis, no new phenotypic data were used to find candidate immune exposures; instead, reliance was placed on TCR beta sequences and their occurrence across donors. An earlier analysis of 500 to 650 of the donors applied high-throughput TCR beta sequencing to assess whether each TCR beta V gene segment acted as functional or pseudogenic. Donor age, sex, ethnicity and CMV serostatus were compiled alongside the repertoire data. A later genetic analysis took genome-wide SNP genotypes for about three fifths of the 666 donors and used that subset as a discovery cohort. Every repertoire in the discovery cohort had been generated on one and the same sequencing platform. Both class I and class II loci were covered by HLA typing, at four-digit resolution. The number of typed donors differed by locus: about 620-640 for A, B, C, DRB1 and DQB1; approximately 530 for DQA1; over 600 for DPA1; and 400 to 480 for DPB1. Four or five DR-DQ haplotypes were treated as single units for association and clustering because of strong linkage in the cohort. Among almost 400 genotyped donors of the cohort, an average of around 240,000 unique TCR beta nucleotide sequences were sequenced per donor, roughly 18% of them non-productive. The research as a whole found: According to a later genetic analysis, donors in an Asian-associated ancestry cluster had fewer N-insertions in productive TCRs than the roughly 660-donor mean. When HLA alleles, especially DR and DQ, strongly co-occurred, attributing TCR associations to individual alleles was difficult. The authors suggested that the approach could potentially be generalized to other disease states and immunological phenotypes. An earlier analysis of around 500 of the donors showed that most TCR beta V segments appeared in productive rearrangements either about 90% or about 30% of the time, which broadly matched IMGT annotations. Most TCR sequences were observed very rarely across donors, whereas some public TCRs were present in many individuals. The classifier was reported to diagnose cytomegalovirus status with high specificity and sensitivity in both the original and validation cohorts. Because counts were too low, roughly 18 rarely observed V segments, including chromosome 9 orphons, were left out of the earlier analysis of approximately 500 of the donors. Linkage disequilibrium might explain the correlated functional status among segregating V segments, but an unknown experimental factor could not be ruled out. Immune exposure information for the cohort was limited to CMV serostatus. A further reported finding was that TCR beta sequences accurately predicted the HLA-A and HLA-B alleles for most subjects in the first cohort. In a later analysis, HLA-associated TCR beta chains were found to be more clonally expanded and to have lower generation probabilities than equally common non-associated chains. The study listed 150 to 200 TCR beta chains as associated with cytomegalovirus. According to a later analysis, TCR association rates differed among HLA loci, with DRB1 alleles showing the most associated TCRs and HLA-C alleles showing the fewest. At a false discovery rate of 0.05, a later analysis linked 15,000 to 20,000 TCR beta sequences to specific HLA alleles. In vitro tests confirmed that three of the cytomegalovirus-associated TCR beta chains recognize cytomegalovirus antigens. The sequencing pipeline was judged likely to have produced a cluster of highly shared sequence variants as a technical artifact. The 87-base-pair reads could not distinguish some IMGT-functional V segments, including TRBV6-2 and TRBV6-3, so those segments were excluded. In a later analysis, several top co-occurrence clusters were reported to appear linked to parvovirus B19, influenza, CMV and Epstein-Barr virus. According to a later analysis, most CMV-associated TCR beta chains appeared to be HLA-restricted, and the HLA associations seemed to be driven largely by CMV exposure. A later genetic analysis associated a missense DCLRE1C variant with V-gene and J-gene trimming of TCR beta chains, and an independent cohort replicated the association. Presence/absence analyses assumed roughly uniform sequencing depth across donors, an assumption that may not hold. The cohort was sequenced for TCR beta chains only, and without alpha or paired-chain data the features that could be detected were limited. Because HLA typing was missing for some donors at each locus, association tests included only the typed subset.

The germline V gene encodes CDR1 SQVTM and CDR2 ANQGSEA. The CDR3 spans 12 residues, from the cysteine through the phenylalanine. The DNA shown is the 36-base CDR3, in frame from base 1. Library method: the immunoSEQ multiplex PCR assay. A mixture of 60 forward primers for TCR Vbeta segments and 13 reverse primers for TCR Jbeta segments was used in the multiplex PCR. The CDR3 region of rearranged TCR beta genes was amplified from genomic DNA by a multiplex PCR assay. Amplified TCR beta libraries were sequenced as 87-base-pair reads on the Illumina HiSeq System. As for how the authors treated the data: A later analysis tallied 75 million to 95 million unique TCR beta chains across the 666 repertoires, and approximately 12 million of those chains were shared by two or more donors. A nearest-neighbor algorithm error-corrected the raw reads and collapsed the reads into unique sequences, merging closely related sequences to remove PCR and sequencing errors. V, D and J gene segments were assigned by aligning CDR3 sequences to IMGT reference sequences. Each retained sequence needed at least a six-nucleotide match to both a V gene segment and a J gene segment. Rearrangements were classified as productive when the CDR3 lacked stop codons and remained in frame with V and J, and all other rearrangements were classified as non-productive. CDR3 was defined by IMGT convention, running from the second conserved V-encoded cysteine to the conserved J-encoded phenylalanine. In an earlier analysis of more than 550 of the donors, sequences lacking an unambiguous match to a single V gene segment were excluded. An earlier analysis of 550 to 650 of the donors classified V segments as functional when productive rearrangements were above 56.7% and as segregating when the standard deviation between donors was above 5%. A statistical classification framework was developed to diagnose cytomegalovirus status using the catalog of TCR beta chain sequences. In a later analysis, TCR nucleotide sequences were compared against IMGT/GENE-DB human TR gene sequences so that V and J genes could be assigned. The TCRdist pipeline was used in a later analysis to assign CDR3 sequences and most-parsimonious VDJ recombination scenarios. In a later analysis, each TCR beta chain was defined by its CDR3 amino acid sequence together with its V-gene family, and reads lacking a unique V-gene family were excluded. To address suspected cross-contamination and a sequencing artifact, a later analysis removed over 500 highly shared, low-generation-probability nucleotide sequences. In a later analysis, a clonal expansion index was calculated for each public chain from normalized within-repertoire ranks of inferred template counts. In a later analysis, generation probabilities were computed with a VDJ recombination model fitted to out-of-frame rearrangements, and the resulting probabilities were checked against IGoR. In a later analysis, hypergeometric tests were used to score TCR-TCR, TCR-HLA and TCR-CMV co-occurrence, with a repertoire-size bias correction applied to TCR pairs. In a later analysis, false discovery rates were estimated by permuting HLA or CMV assignments 20 times. In a later analysis, co-occurring TCRs were grouped using DBSCAN, with TCRdist sequence similarity added in when clustering inside HLA-allele-positive subsets. Co-occurrence clustering excluded repertoires with fewer than 30,000 or more than 120,000 public chains, plus five with anomalous nucleotide sharing. This immuneACCESS table, as held by TCRdb, lists in-frame sequences with V and J called but not all clones. Of the missing ones, under half trace to an unresolved V gene in checked studies; the others have no known cause. D and trimming come from the DNA, and the V and J calls and clone size come from that table. The sample table lists about 120,000 clones, roughly three fifths of them with a count of one. The top ten hold under 9% of the sample.

This clone turned up a few times. Its antigen specificity is not known. Qualities for individual bases were not recorded, and no much larger clone is one base off. The cohort comprised some 700 healthy bone marrow donors. At the time of sampling, every cohort member was nominally healthy, though immune exposures that went unrecorded were likely present. The donor was CMV seropositive and was included in the group of approximately 310 seropositive cohort members. Each donor provided a peripheral blood sample, and peripheral blood mononuclear cells were used for TCR beta sequencing. The Qiagen DNeasy Blood Extraction Kit was used to extract genomic DNA from the blood cell samples.

The TCR was taken from a woman in her thirties or forties in good health and CMV-seropositive. Specimen: PBMCs. Recombination connected TRBV29-1 to TRBJ2-5; the D gene is possibly TRBD2, with 6 bases matching. The J call may be incorrect, as the DNA end agrees better with TRBJ2-7. CDR3 sequence: CSGRDSAYEQYF. DNA sequence: TGCAGCGGTCGGGACTCAGCCTACGAGCAGTACTTC.